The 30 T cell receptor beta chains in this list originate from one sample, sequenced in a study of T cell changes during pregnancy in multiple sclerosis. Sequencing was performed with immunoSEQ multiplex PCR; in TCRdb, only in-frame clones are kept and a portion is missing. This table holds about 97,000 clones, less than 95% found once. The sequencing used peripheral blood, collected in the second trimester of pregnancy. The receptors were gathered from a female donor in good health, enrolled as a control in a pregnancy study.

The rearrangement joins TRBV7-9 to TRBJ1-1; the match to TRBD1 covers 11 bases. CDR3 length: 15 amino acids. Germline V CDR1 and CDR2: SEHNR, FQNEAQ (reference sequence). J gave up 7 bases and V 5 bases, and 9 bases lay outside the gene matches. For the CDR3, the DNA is TGTGCCAGCAGCCAGATAAGGGACAGGGGGGGTGAAGCTTTCTTT. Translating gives CASSQIRDRGGEAFF.

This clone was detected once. CDR3 region: CASRRRGTQTNYGYTF. The CDR3 DNA reads TGTGCCAGCAGGAGGCGGGGAACCCAAACTAACTATGGCTACACCTTC. This chain connects TRBV5-6 to TRBJ1-2; D gene ambiguous. The V end lost 5 bases, the J end lost 0 bases, and 17 bases lay between the germline ends. The CDR3 totals 16 residues. Germline V lookup: CDR1 SGHDT, CDR2 YYEEEE.

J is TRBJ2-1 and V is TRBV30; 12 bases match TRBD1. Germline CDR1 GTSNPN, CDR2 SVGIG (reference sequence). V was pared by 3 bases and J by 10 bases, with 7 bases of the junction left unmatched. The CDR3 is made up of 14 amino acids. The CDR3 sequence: CAWRKGQGAREQFF. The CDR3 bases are TGTGCCTGGAGAAAGGGACAGGGGGCGAGGGAGCAGTTCTTC.

The CDR3 loop is CASSQNSGNTGELFF. The CDR3 DNA reads as TGCGCCAGCAGCCAAAATAGCGGGAACACCGGGGAGCTGTTTTTT. The chain joins TRBV4-3 to TRBJ2-2, with a tentative D call TRBD2 (6 bases). The CDR3 length is 15 residues. V was trimmed by 2 bases and J by 1 base, leaving 8 bases between them. Germline V gives CDR1 LGHNA, CDR2 YSLEER.

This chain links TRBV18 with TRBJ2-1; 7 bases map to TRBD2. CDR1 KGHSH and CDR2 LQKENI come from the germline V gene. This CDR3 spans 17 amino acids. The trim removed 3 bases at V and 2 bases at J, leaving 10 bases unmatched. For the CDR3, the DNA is TGTGCCAGCTCACCGACACGGATAAGCGGGACCTACAATGAGCAGTTCTTC. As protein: CASSPTRISGTYNEQFF.

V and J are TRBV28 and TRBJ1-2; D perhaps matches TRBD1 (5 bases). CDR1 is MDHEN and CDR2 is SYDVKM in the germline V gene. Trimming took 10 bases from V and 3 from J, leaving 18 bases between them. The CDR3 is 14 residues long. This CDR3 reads CATRAPRRDYGYTF. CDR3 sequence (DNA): TGTGCCACCCGAGCCCCGCGCAGGGACTATGGCTACACCTTC.

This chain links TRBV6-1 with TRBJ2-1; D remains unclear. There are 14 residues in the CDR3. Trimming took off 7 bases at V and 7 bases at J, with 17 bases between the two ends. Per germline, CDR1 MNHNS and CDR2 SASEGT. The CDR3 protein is CASIGPERRNEQFF. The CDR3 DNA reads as TGTGCCAGCATAGGTCCAGAGCGTCGGAATGAGCAGTTCTTC.

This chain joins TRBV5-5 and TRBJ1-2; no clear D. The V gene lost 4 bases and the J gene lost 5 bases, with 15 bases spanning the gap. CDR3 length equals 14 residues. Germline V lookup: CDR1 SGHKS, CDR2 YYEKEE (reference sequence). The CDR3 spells CASSPFDSKYGYTF. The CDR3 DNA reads TGTGCCAGCAGCCCCTTTGACTCCAAGTATGGCTACACCTTC.

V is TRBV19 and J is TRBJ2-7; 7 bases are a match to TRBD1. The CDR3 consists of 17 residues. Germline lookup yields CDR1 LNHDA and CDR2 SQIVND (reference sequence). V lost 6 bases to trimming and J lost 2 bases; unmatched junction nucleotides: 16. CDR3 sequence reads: CASRDTKGQVIPYEQYF. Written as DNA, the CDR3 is TGTGCCAGTAGGGATACCAAAGGACAGGTGATTCCCTACGAGCAGTACTTC.

CDR3 protein: CARRDTGYTF. The CDR3 DNA reads as TGTGCCAGACGGGACACCGGCTACACCTTC. This chain links TRBV2 with TRBJ1-2; TRBD1 is a possible D gene (6 bases). V lost 9 bases to trimming and J lost 8 bases, with 10 bases between them. Germline V gene lookup returns CDR1 SNHLY and CDR2 FYNNEI. The CDR3 contains 10 residues. The full variable domain, with the rest looked up from reference TRBV2 and TRBJ1-2, is EPEVTQTPSHQVTQMGQEVILRCVPISNHLYFYWYRQILGQKVEFLVSFYNNEISEKSEIFDDQFSVERPDGSNFTLKIRSTKLEDSAMYFCARRDTGYTFGSGTRLTVV.

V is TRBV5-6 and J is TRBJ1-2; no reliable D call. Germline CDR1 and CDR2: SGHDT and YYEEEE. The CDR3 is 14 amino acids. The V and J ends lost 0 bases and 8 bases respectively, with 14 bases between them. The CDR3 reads CASSLESGRRGYTF. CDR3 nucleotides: TGTGCCAGCAGCTTGGAGTCCGGGAGAAGAGGCTACACCTTC.

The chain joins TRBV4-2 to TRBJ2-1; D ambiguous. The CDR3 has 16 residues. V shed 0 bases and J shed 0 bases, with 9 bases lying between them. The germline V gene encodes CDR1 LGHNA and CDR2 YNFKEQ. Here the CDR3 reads CASSQESGLSYNEQFF. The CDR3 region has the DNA TGTGCCAGCAGCCAAGAGTCAGGCCTCTCCTACAATGAGCAGTTCTTC.

CDR3 sequence: CAWAPGLRNTIYF. The CDR3, as DNA: TGTGCCTGGGCCCCGGGACTGCGAAACACCATATATTTT. The V gene is TRBV30, the J gene TRBJ1-3; D might be TRBD1 (5 bases). The CDR3 totals 13 residues. Germline assignment: CDR1 GTSNPN and CDR2 SVGIG (reference sequence). Between the trimmed V and J ends, which lost 5 bases and 5 bases, there was a span of 13 bases.

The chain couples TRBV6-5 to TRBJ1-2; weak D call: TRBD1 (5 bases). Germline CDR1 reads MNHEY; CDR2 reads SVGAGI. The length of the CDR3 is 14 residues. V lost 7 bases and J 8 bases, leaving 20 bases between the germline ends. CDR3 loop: CASTDTGRGVGYTF. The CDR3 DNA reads TGTGCCAGCACGGACACAGGTCGCGGGGTCGGCTACACCTTC.

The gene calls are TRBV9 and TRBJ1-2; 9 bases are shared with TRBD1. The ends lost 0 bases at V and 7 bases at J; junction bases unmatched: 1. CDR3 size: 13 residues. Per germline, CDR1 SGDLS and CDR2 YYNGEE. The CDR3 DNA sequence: TGTGCCAGCAGCGTAGGGACAGGGGTTGGCTACACCTTC. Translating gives CASSVGTGVGYTF.

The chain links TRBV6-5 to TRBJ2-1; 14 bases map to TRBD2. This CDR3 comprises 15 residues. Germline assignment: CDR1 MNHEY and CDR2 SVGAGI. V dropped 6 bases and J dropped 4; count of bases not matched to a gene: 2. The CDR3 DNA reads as TGTGCCAGCAGAGGACTAGCGGGGGGTTACAATGAGCAGTTCTTC. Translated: CASRGLAGGYNEQFF.

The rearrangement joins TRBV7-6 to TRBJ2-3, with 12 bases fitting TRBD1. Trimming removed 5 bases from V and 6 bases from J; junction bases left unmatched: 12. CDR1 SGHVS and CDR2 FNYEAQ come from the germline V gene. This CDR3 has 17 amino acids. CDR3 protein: CASSRTGTGGAGDTQYF. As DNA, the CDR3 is TGTGCCAGCAGCCGAACCGGGACAGGGGGCGCGGGGGATACGCAGTATTTT.

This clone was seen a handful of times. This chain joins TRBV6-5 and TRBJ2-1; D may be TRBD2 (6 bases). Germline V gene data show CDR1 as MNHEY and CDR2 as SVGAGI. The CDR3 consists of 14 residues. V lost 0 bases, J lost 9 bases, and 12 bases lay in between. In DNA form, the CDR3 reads TGTGCCAGCAGTTACTCGGCAGGGCGGGGTGAGCAGTTCTTC. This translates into CASSYSAGRGEQFF.

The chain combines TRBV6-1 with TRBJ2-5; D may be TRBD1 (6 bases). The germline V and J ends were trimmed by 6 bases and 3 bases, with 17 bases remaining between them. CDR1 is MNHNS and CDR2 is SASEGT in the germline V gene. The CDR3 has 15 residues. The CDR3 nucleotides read TGTGCCAGCAGCAAAAACAGGGTGGGGAAAGAGACCCAGTACTTC. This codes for CASSKNRVGKETQYF.

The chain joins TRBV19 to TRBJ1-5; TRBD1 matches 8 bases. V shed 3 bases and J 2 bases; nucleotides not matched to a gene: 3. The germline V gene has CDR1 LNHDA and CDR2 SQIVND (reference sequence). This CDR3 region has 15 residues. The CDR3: CASSIRGQGNQPQHF. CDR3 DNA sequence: TGTGCCAGTAGTATCAGGGGGCAAGGCAATCAGCCCCAGCATTTT.

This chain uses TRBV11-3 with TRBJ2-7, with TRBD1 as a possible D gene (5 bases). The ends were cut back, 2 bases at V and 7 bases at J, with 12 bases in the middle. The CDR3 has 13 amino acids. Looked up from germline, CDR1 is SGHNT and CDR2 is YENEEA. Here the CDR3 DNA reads TGTGCCAGCAGCTTATCACAGGTTCGGGAGCAGTACTTC. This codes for CASSLSQVREQYF.

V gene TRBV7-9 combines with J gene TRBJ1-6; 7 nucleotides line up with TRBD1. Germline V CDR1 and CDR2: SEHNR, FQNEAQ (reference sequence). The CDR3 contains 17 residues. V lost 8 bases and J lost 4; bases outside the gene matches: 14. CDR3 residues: CASSLRERQGYNSPLHF. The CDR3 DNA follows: TGTGCCAGCTCACTTAGAGAAAGACAGGGATATAATTCACCCCTCCACTTT.

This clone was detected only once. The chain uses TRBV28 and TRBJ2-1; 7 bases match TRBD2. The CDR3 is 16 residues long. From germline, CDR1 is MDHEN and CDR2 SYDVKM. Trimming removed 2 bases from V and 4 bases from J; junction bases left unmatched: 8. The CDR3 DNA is TGTGCCAGCAGTTTAGGGGGGGGACTCTATTACAATGAGCAGTTCTTC. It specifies CASSLGGGLYYNEQFF.

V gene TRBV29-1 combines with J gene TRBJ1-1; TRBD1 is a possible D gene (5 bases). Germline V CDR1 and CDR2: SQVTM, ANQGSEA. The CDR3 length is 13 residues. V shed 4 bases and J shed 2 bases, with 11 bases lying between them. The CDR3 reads CSVVSGRNTEAFF. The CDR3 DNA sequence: TGCAGCGTTGTTTCAGGGCGAAACACTGAAGCTTTCTTT.

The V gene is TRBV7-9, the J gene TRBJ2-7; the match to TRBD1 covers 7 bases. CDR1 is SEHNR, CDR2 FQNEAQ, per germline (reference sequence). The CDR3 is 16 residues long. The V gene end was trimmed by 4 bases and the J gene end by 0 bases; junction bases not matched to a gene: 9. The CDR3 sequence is CASSSIEAGGSYEQYF. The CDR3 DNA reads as TGTGCCAGCAGCTCAATCGAGGCAGGGGGCTCCTACGAGCAGTACTTC.

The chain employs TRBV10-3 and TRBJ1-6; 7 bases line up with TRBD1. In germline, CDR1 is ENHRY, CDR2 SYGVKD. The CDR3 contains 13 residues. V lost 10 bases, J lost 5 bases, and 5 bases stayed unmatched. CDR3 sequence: CASRDSDNSPLHF. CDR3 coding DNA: TGTGCCAGCCGGGACAGTGATAATTCACCCCTCCACTTT.

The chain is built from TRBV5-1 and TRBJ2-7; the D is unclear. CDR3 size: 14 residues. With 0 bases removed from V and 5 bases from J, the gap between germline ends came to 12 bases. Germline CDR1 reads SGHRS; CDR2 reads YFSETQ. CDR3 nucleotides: TGCGCCAGCAGCTTGGGGGCAGGTTACCACGAGCAGTACTTC. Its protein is CASSLGAGYHEQYF.

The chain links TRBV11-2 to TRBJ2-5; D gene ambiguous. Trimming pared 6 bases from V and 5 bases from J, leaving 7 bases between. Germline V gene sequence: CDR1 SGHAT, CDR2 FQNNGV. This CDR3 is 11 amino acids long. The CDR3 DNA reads TGTGCCAGCAGGCTAAGCGAGACCCAGTACTTC. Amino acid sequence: CASRLSETQYF.

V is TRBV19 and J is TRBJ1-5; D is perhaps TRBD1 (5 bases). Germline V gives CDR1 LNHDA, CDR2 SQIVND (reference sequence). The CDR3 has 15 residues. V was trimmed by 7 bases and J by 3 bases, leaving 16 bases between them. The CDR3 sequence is CASNRGVFTNQPQHF. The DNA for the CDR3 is TGTGCCAGTAATAGGGGCGTGTTTACCAATCAGCCCCAGCATTTT.

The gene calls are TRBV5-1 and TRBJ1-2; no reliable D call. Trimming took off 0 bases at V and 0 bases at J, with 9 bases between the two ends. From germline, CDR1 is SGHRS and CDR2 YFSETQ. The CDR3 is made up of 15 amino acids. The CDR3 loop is CASSLEAGANYGYTF. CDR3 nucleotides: TGCGCCAGCAGCTTGGAAGCGGGAGCTAACTATGGCTACACCTTC.